What follows describes a single T cell receptor (beta chain). The data originate from a study of OX40 agonist ivuxolimab in advanced cancers. Clones were sequenced by immunoSEQ multiplex PCR, and TCRdb holds only the in-frame ones, with some missing. The sample shows approximately 58,000 clones, roughly 90% of them seen only once. The specimen was CD4+ or CD8+ T cells sorted from blood, collected in a trial of the OX40 agonist ivuxolimab. The receptor's source is an adult with an advanced solid tumor such as melanoma, head and neck, liver or kidney cancer.

The CDR3 DNA follows: TGTGCCAGCAGCCCAACATTGGGGCCCCTGGTCGATGAGCAGTTCTTC. Translating gives CASSPTLGPLVDEQFF. This chain links TRBV5-4 with TRBJ2-1, with D possibly being TRBD1 (5 bases). With 4 bases removed from V and 8 bases from J, the gap between germline ends came to 22 bases. This CDR3 contains 16 residues. Per the germline V gene, CDR1 is SGHNT and CDR2 is YYREEE (reference sequence).